The rows below give T cell receptor beta chains drawn from one sample of a study of spatial heterogeneity in lung cancer. TCRdb called the 5' RACE reads again in MiXCR, with one record for every CDR3 protein. Here the sample spans about 120,000 distinct CDR3 sequences, 12% being singletons. The material was PBMCs, obtained at follow-up. The origin of the receptors is a male donor with early-stage non-small cell lung cancer. CDR3s leave out the opening cysteine and the closing phenylalanine or tryptophan. Clone size is stated in some rows and not others, as once, few, many or a class when expanded.

>TRBJ1-4|TRBV20-1|few
SARTTNEKLF
>TRBJ2-7|TRBV3-1|NA
ASSWAGTGAYEQY
>TRBJ1-1|TRBV12-3/TRBV12-4|NA
ASSAHFLTEAF
>TRBJ1-5|TRBV7-9|NA
ASSSTASNQPQH
>TRBJ2-4|TRBV5-1|many
ASSGGEAKNIQY
>TRBJ2-2|TRBV20-1|few
SARGSGGAGELF
>TRBJ1-4|TRBV2|NA
ASRADRGYEKLF
>TRBJ1-5|TRBV2|many
ASSEDQPQH
>TRBJ1-5|TRBV5-1|NA
ASSLEPNSNQPQH
>TRBJ2-7|TRBV27|many
ASSLSGFPNYEQY